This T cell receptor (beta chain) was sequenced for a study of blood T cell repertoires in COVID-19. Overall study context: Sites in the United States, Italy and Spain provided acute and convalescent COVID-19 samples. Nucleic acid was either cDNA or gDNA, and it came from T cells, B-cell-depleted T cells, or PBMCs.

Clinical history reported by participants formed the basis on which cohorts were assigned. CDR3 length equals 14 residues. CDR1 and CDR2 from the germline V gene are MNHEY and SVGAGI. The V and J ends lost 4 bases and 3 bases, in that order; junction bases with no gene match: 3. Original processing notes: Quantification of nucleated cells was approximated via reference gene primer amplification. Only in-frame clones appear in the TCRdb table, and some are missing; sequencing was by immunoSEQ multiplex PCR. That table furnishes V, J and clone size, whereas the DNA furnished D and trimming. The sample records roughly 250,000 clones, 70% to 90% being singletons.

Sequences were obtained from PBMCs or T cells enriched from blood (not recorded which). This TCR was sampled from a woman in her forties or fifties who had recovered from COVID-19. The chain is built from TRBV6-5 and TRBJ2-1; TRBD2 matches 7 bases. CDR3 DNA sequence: TGTGCCAGCAGTTTGGAGCGGGGCTACAATGAGCAGTTCTTC. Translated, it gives CASSLERGYNEQFF.